This T cell receptor (beta chain) was identified during a study of tumor-infiltrating lymphocytes in primary liver carcinoma. Study summary: All patients, whether men or women, fell within 30 to 69 years of age.

Co-extraction of RNA and DNA was performed on 20-30 mg of unsorted bulk tissue. The CDR3 is made up of 15 amino acids. Germline lookup yields CDR1 MNHEY and CDR2 SVGAGI. Production of TCR beta cDNA used around 500 ng total RNA together with a constant-region primer. Each TCR beta library was derived from three nested multiplex PCR rounds that employed slightly modified ARM-PCR. A C-beta reverse primer and TRBV1-TRBV30 forward primers served in each of the first two PCR rounds, at approximately 10 cycles apiece. A single record per CDR3 protein comes from TCRdb applying MiXCR to the multiplex PCR reads. The repertoire includes around 81,000 distinct CDR3 sequences, 71% of them detected once, and roughly 13% sits in the top ten. In its sample, this clonotype was seen a few times. The junction shows a germline mismatch at one end, possibly a read error.

The genes are TRBV6-5 and TRBJ2-5; either TRBD1 or TRBD2 may fit D (5 bases each). The source is a woman between 55 and 75 years old with primary liver carcinoma and hepatitis B virus infection. Material: liver tumor tissue from sampling region 4. The subset denotes: tumor region T4, right-lateral pole. CDR3 sequence reads: CASSPGVLGQETQHF. The CDR3 nucleotides are TGTGCCAGCAGTCCCGGGGTCTTGGGGCAAGAGACCCAGCACTTC.